This is a list of T cell receptor beta chains from one sample in a study of T cell responses to AZD1222 COVID-19 vaccine. The repertoire was sequenced with immunoSEQ multiplex PCR; TCRdb's copy has only in-frame clones and lacks some. Found here are around 140,000 clones, approximately 90% of them singletons; the top ten hold roughly 1.5%. This material consisted of peripheral blood, taken on day 0 of AZD1222 vaccination. The receptors stem from an adult in good health. The CDR3 runs from the conserved cysteine through the conserved F or W. The order of the fields is V gene, J gene, D gene, clone size, CDR3 DNA, CDR3 protein. D genes are given only for firm matches. The listing skips clone size in some rows; elsewhere it reads once, few, many or a size class.

V: TRBV24-1
J: TRBJ2-5
D: TRBD2
size: NA
DNA: TGTGCCACCAGTGATTTGCGGGATCGGGTTGGACTAGCGCTGAACCAAGAGACCCAGTACTTC
CDR3: CATSDLRDRVGLALNQETQYF

V: TRBV7-8
J: TRBJ1-1
D: NA
size: NA
DNA: TGTGCCAGCAGCTTACTGAACACTGAAGCTTTCTTT
CDR3: CASSLLNTEAFF

V: TRBV14
J: TRBJ2-5
D: NA
size: NA
DNA: TGTGCCAGCAGCCGCCTGGGTAAGACCCAGTACTTC
CDR3: CASSRLGKTQYF

V: TRBV21-1
J: TRBJ1-4
D: NA
size: NA
DNA: TGTGCCAGCAGCAAATGCCCCTCCGGGGTGGGTGCTCTAGGACTGTTTTTT
CDR3: CASSKCPSGVGALGLFF

V: TRBV30
J: TRBJ1-1
D: TRBD1
size: NA
DNA: TGTGCCTGGAACCGGGGACAGGGTGGTGAAGCTTTCTTT
CDR3: CAWNRGQGGEAFF

V: TRBV4-2
J: TRBJ2-3
D: TRBD1
size: NA
DNA: TGTGCCAGCAGCCCAGGGGGCCAGAAGGATACGCAGTATTTT
CDR3: CASSPGGQKDTQYF

V: TRBV4-1
J: TRBJ1-2
D: TRBD1
size: NA
DNA: TGCGCCAGCAGCCAAGATAGGGGGCGCCTACCCTATGGCTACACCTTC
CDR3: CASSQDRGRLPYGYTF

V: TRBV7-9
J: TRBJ1-1
D: TRBD1
size: NA
DNA: TGTGCCAGCAGCTCCTATGGACAGGGTAGCGAGAACACTGAAGCTTTCTTT
CDR3: CASSSYGQGSENTEAFF

V: TRBV27
J: TRBJ2-1
D: NA
size: once
DNA: TGTGCCAGCAGCCTAGGACTCCTACGGTTCTTC
CDR3: CASSLGLLRFF

V: TRBV27
J: TRBJ2-1
D: TRBD2
size: NA
DNA: TGTGCCAGCAGTTTATCGGGGACAGTGAGACTAGCGGGAGGCAATGAGCAGTTCTTC
CDR3: CASSLSGTVRLAGGNEQFF

V: TRBV5-1
J: TRBJ2-1
D: TRBD2
size: NA
DNA: TGCGCCAGCAGCTTGTATTTAGCGGGGGGGCAGAATGAGCAGTTCTTC
CDR3: CASSLYLAGGQNEQFF

V: TRBV3-1/TRBV3-2
J: TRBJ1-6
D: NA
size: NA
DNA: TGTGCCAGCAGCCAAGGCCAATATAATTCACCCCTCCACTTT
CDR3: CASSQGQYNSPLHF

V: TRBV3-1/TRBV3-2
J: TRBJ1-2
D: NA
size: NA
DNA: TGTGCCAGCAGCCACAACCTAATTTACAGTGCTAACTATGGCTACACCTTC
CDR3: CASSHNLIYSANYGYTF

V: TRBV5-4
J: TRBJ2-5
D: NA
size: NA
DNA: TGTGCCAGCAGTTCCTCATCTGACGAGACCCAGTACTTC
CDR3: CASSSSSDETQYF